A single sample gave rise to the 27 T cell receptor beta chains below, sequenced in a study of vaccination effects on CD4 cells after COVID-19 (dated by TCRdb to the early 2020s). No antigen is known for these receptors. The library was generated by the immunoSEQ multiplex PCR assay. Drawn from immuneACCESS, this table holds only the in-frame rearrangements with V and J called that TCRdb kept. Clones are partly lost; checked studies trace under half to an unresolved V gene and leave the rest unexplained. The sample table contains about 63,000 clones; only one count was recorded for 75% of them. The top ten clones comprise 3.5% to 4.5% of the sample. In the ViraFEST assay, PBMC were stimulated with viral peptide pools, and TCR sequencing was then used to find antigen-specific CD4+ T cell clonotypes based on their expansion. After about 10 days of culture, CD4+ T cells were isolated with the EasySep CD4+ T cell isolation kit. None of the healthy vaccine recipients had a prior SARS-CoV-2 infection, which was confirmed by nucleocapsid antibody tests that came back negative both before and after vaccination.

The sequencing here drew on CD4+ T cells from PBMCs cultured with HCoV-OC43 spike peptides, taken before COVID-19 vaccination. The cell subset or site label, read with the paper, signifies: HCoV-OC43 spike overlapping peptide pool stimulation. The receptors stem from a human donor who received a COVID-19 vaccine.

This sequence joins TRBV5-1 and TRBJ2-7, with D possibly TRBD1 on 6 matching bases. Per the germline V gene, CDR1 is SGHRS and CDR2 is YFSETQ. V lost 2 bases and J 5 bases, leaving 14 bases between the germline ends. CDR3 length: 14 amino acids. CDR3 in DNA: TGCGCCAGCAGCTTAGGGGGTTCAGGTAACGAGCAGTACGTC. Protein: CASSLGGSGNEQYV.

The chain joins TRBV11-2 to TRBJ1-1; D gene uncertain. The CDR3 spans 12 residues. Germline CDR1 is SGHAT and CDR2 is FQNNGV. Trimming took off 0 bases at V and 8 bases at J, with 7 bases between the two ends. CDR3 sequence (DNA): TGTGCCAGCAGCTTAGAGGGTCTCGAAGCTTTCTTT. Its translation is CASSLEGLEAFF. Looking up the rest from reference TRBV11-2 and TRBJ1-1 gives the full variable domain: EAGVAQSPRYKIIEKRQSVAFWCNPISGHATLYWYQQILGQGPKLLIQFQNNGVVDDSQLPKDRFSAERLKGVDSTLKIQPAKLEDSAVYLCASSLEGLEAFFGQGTRLTVV.

The CDR3 reads CASSRSNGNEQFF. The CDR3 DNA follows: TGTGCCAGCTCACGAAGTAACGGCAATGAGCAGTTCTTC. This chain uses TRBV18 with TRBJ2-1; D is undetermined. Per germline, CDR1 KGHSH and CDR2 LQKENI. V was clipped by 4 bases and J by 6 bases, with 10 bases between them. The CDR3 covers 13 residues.

The table lists this clone with a few counts. The chain links TRBV3-1 (or the pseudogene TRBV3-2) to TRBJ1-1; 8 positions match TRBD1. Germline loops: CDR1 LGHDT, CDR2 YNNKEL (reference sequence). The V gene end was trimmed by 5 bases and the J gene end by 5 bases; junction bases not matched to a gene: 7. This CDR3 is 14 amino acids long. CDR3 amino acids: CASSTRQGHTEAFF. DNA of the CDR3: TGTGCCAGCAGCACCAGACAGGGGCATACTGAAGCTTTCTTT.

This clone was detected once. The V gene is TRBV7-2, the J gene TRBJ1-1; D remains ambiguous. The CDR3 sequence is 12 residues long. V dropped 1 base and J dropped 8 bases, with 8 bases sitting between them. Germline V CDR1 and CDR2: SGHTA, FQGNSA. The CDR3: CASSLEEVEAFF. The CDR3 bases are TGTGCCAGCAGCTTAGAGGAAGTAGAAGCTTTCTTT.

This sequence joins TRBV4-3 and TRBJ2-1; no clear D. From germline, CDR1 is LGHNA and CDR2 YSLEER. Trimming left V 1 base short and J 7 bases short, with 11 bases between. The CDR3 runs 14 residues. The CDR3 loop reads CASSQAWAWNEQFF. For the CDR3, the DNA is TGCGCCAGCAGCCAAGCGTGGGCCTGGAATGAGCAGTTCTTC.

The rearrangement uses TRBV30 and TRBJ1-6; the match to TRBD1 covers 10 bases. This CDR3 has 16 residues. CDR1 GTSNPN and CDR2 SVGIG come from the germline V gene (reference sequence). Trimming took 3 bases from V and 8 from J; bases not matched to a gene: 10. The CDR3 sequence: CAWSGPRDRGDSPLHF. CDR3 sequence (DNA): TGTGCCTGGAGCGGTCCCCGGGACAGGGGTGATTCACCCCTCCACTTT.

V usage is TRBV11-2 and J usage is TRBJ2-3, with TRBD2 identical over 8 bases. V lost 2 bases and J lost 3; bases outside the gene matches: 10. This CDR3 contains 17 residues. CDR1 and CDR2 from the germline V gene are SGHAT and FQNNGV. CDR3 sequence reads: CASSLSTSALRTDTQYF. The CDR3, as DNA: TGTGCCAGCAGCTTATCGACTAGCGCCCTTAGGACAGATACGCAGTATTTT.

This clone was picked up one time. The genes are TRBV14 and TRBJ2-5; no firm D call. The germline V gene has CDR1 SGHDN and CDR2 FVKESK. The CDR3 sequence is 15 residues long. The V and J ends lost 1 base and 3 bases respectively, with 12 bases between them. CDR3 bases: TGTGCCAGCAGCCAAGGCTTTGGAGTAAAAGAGACCCAGTACTTC. This sequence encodes CASSQGFGVKETQYF. Full variable domain (remainder filled in from reference TRBV14 and TRBJ2-5): EAGVTQFPSHSVIEKGQTVTLRCDPISGHDNLYWYRRVMGKEIKFLLHFVKESKQDESGMPNNRFLAERTGGTYSTLKVQPAELEDSGVYFCASSQGFGVKETQYFGPGTRLLVL.

The chain employs TRBV11-1 and TRBJ2-7; a weak D match, TRBD1 (6 bases). This CDR3 is 16 amino acids long. V lost 1 base to trimming and J lost 3 bases, with 16 bases between them. Germline assignment: CDR1 SGHAT and CDR2 FQDESV (reference sequence). Here the CDR3 DNA reads TGTGCCAGCAGCTTAGGAAAGGACAGCATCTACTACGAGCAGTACGTC. It encodes CASSLGKDSIYYEQYV.

The V call is TRBV12-5, the J call TRBJ1-5; TRBD1 is a possible D gene (6 bases). V was shortened by 2 bases and J by 0 bases, with 14 bases between the two germline ends. The V gene's germline CDR1 is LGHNT and CDR2 FRNRAP. The CDR3 loop spans 17 amino acids. This CDR3 is CASGLTTGLTSNQPQHF. Written as DNA, the CDR3 is TGTGCTAGTGGTTTGACGACAGGTCTTACTAGCAATCAGCCCCAGCATTTT. Complete variable domain (other parts from reference TRBV12-5 and TRBJ1-5): DARVTQTPRHKVTEMGQEVTMRCQPILGHNTVFWYRQTMMQGLELLAYFRNRAPLDDSGMPKDRFSAEMPDATLATLKIQPSEPRDSAVYFCASGLTTGLTSNQPQHFGDGTRLSIL.

This clone showed up just once. V and J are TRBV6-1 and TRBJ1-5; TRBD1 aligns across 9 bases. V was pared by 1 base and J by 7 bases, with 5 bases of the junction left unmatched. The CDR3 runs 15 residues. Germline CDR1 MNHNS, CDR2 SASEGT. The CDR3 bases are TGTGCCAGCAGTGAAGGTCCGACAGGGGGGCAGCCCCAGCATTTT. It codes for CASSEGPTGGQPQHF.

Only a few counts were recorded for this clone. This rearrangement joins TRBV2 to TRBJ2-1; 8 nucleotides align to TRBD1. This CDR3 spans 13 amino acids. The ends lost 5 bases at V and 5 bases at J; junction bases unmatched: 2. Germline CDR1 is SNHLY and CDR2 is FYNNEI. This chain's CDR3 is CASSKDRDNEQFF. Here the CDR3 DNA reads TGTGCCAGCAGTAAGGACAGGGACAATGAGCAGTTCTTC.

This rearrangement joins TRBV7-9 to TRBJ1-3; tentatively, D is TRBD1 (6 bases). CDR3 length: 14 residues. V was trimmed by 3 bases and J by 4 bases, leaving 10 bases between them. From germline, CDR1 is SEHNR and CDR2 FQNEAQ (reference sequence). Here the CDR3 reads CASSLQGSGNTIYF. The CDR3 bases are TGTGCCAGCAGCTTGCAGGGGTCAGGAAACACCATATATTTT.

J is TRBJ2-1 and V is TRBV6-5; tentative D call: TRBD1 (6 bases). CDR3 length: 16 amino acids. Germline CDR1 is MNHEY and CDR2 is SVGAGI. V dropped 2 bases and J dropped 6 bases, with 17 bases sitting between them. The CDR3 loop is CASSYGSRGVVNEQFF. The CDR3 nucleotides are TGTGCCAGCAGTTACGGTTCCAGGGGAGTAGTCAATGAGCAGTTCTTC.

With respect to this clone: The junction departs from germline at one end; a sequencing error may be responsible. The V call is TRBV2, the J call TRBJ2-2; either TRBD1 or TRBD2 may supply D (5 bases each). The CDR3 is made up of 15 amino acids. CDR1 is SNHLY, CDR2 FYNNEI, per germline. The CDR3 region is CASREEGLKTGELFF. CDR3 nucleotides: TGTGCCAGCAGAGAAGAGGGGCTGAAAACCGGGGAGCTGTTTTTT. Variable domain in full (rest from reference TRBV2 and TRBJ2-2): EPEVTQTPSHQVTQMGQEVILRCVPISNHLYFYWYRQILGQKVEFLVSFYNNEISEKSEIFDDQFSVERPDGSNFTLKIRSTKLEDSAMYFCASREEGLKTGELFFGEGSRLTVL.

The V and J genes are TRBV2 and TRBJ1-1, with 7 bases that match TRBD1. Germline V gene lookup returns CDR1 SNHLY and CDR2 FYNNEI. This CDR3 region has 16 residues. Trimming removed 0 bases from V and 2 bases from J; junction bases left unmatched: 6. The CDR3 coding sequence is TGTGCCAGCAGTGAAGCGCGGGACAGACGAAACACTGAAGCTTTCTTT. Protein product: CASSEARDRRNTEAFF.

V and J are TRBV19 and TRBJ1-2; no firm D call. V lost 5 bases and J 0 bases, leaving 7 bases between the germline ends. Germline values: CDR1 LNHDA, CDR2 SQIVND (reference sequence). This CDR3 is built from 13 residues. The CDR3, as DNA: TGTGCCAGTAGTCCGGACCCTAACTATGGCTACACCTTC. Translated: CASSPDPNYGYTF.

The chain is built from TRBV28 and TRBJ2-3, with D perhaps assigned TRBD1 or TRBD2 (5 bases each). Germline CDR1 and CDR2: MDHEN and SYDVKM. The CDR3 length is 16 residues. Trimming left V 5 bases short and J 5 bases short, with 20 bases between. CDR3 region: CASSPFRGPGGDTQYF. CDR3 coding DNA: TGTGCCAGCAGTCCCTTTCGGGGCCCCGGTGGAGATACGCAGTATTTT. The entire variable domain, with the rest obtained from reference TRBV28 and TRBJ2-3, is as follows: DVKVTQSSRYLVKRTGEKVFLECVQDMDHENMFWYRQDPGLGLRLIYFSYDVKMKEKGDIPEGYSVSREKKERFSLILESASTNQTSMYLCASSPFRGPGGDTQYFGPGTRLTVL.

J is TRBJ2-1 and V is TRBV6-2 or TRBV6-3, with TRBD1 matching over 10 bases. CDR1 and CDR2 (germline): MNHEY, SVGEGT. The CDR3 is made up of 16 amino acids. V lost 5 bases to trimming and J lost 2 bases; unmatched junction nucleotides: 6. The CDR3 coding sequence is TGTGCCAGCAGTCCCCAGGGGACAGGGGCCTACAATGAGCAGTTCTTC. Translating it yields CASSPQGTGAYNEQFF.

The chain links TRBV6-5 to TRBJ2-1; D is unresolved. V was trimmed by 10 bases and J by 9 bases, leaving 19 bases between them. The germline V gene encodes CDR1 MNHEY and CDR2 SVGAGI. The CDR3 spans 13 residues. The CDR3 coding sequence is TGTGCCACCAAAGGGTCTGGCCGGAGTGAGCAGTTCTTC. Translation: CATKGSGRSEQFF.

This clone was observed a few times. The chain joins TRBV5-4 to TRBJ1-3; no clear D. Germline-derived CDR1 and CDR2 are SGHNT and YYREEE (reference sequence). The CDR3 has 9 residues. V was trimmed by 8 bases and J by 5 bases, leaving 2 bases between them. CDR3 sequence (DNA): TGTGCCAGGAGAAACACCATATATTTT. Protein sequence: CARRNTIYF.

This clone was recorded only once. This chain links TRBV5-1 with TRBJ2-2; 7 bases align to TRBD2. In germline, CDR1 is SGHRS, CDR2 YFSETQ. The CDR3 runs 14 residues. J lost 3 bases, V lost 4 bases, and 3 bases had no gene match. The CDR3, as DNA: TGCGCCAGCAGCGTGGGAGGGGACACCGGGGAGCTGTTTTTT. It translates to CASSVGGDTGELFF.

This clone was counted only a few times. The chain employs TRBV30 and TRBJ1-6, with 8 bases identical to TRBD1. V shed 3 bases and J 5 bases; nucleotides not matched to a gene: 6. Germline values: CDR1 GTSNPN, CDR2 SVGIG (reference sequence). The CDR3 consists of 15 residues. CDR3 nucleotide sequence: TGTGCCTGGAGCAGGCTGGGACAGGATAATTCACCCCTCCACTTT. Protein sequence: CAWSRLGQDNSPLHF.

This clone was picked up one time. The rearrangement joins TRBV6-4 to TRBJ1-2, with TRBD1 matching 11 bases. The CDR3 has 17 residues. Germline V gives CDR1 MRHNA, CDR2 SNTAGT. V shed 6 bases and J 1 base; nucleotides not matched to a gene: 10. CDR3 protein: CASSQYGTGGVNYGYTF. The CDR3 coding sequence is TGTGCCAGCAGCCAATACGGGACAGGGGGAGTTAACTATGGCTACACCTTC.

About this clone itself: The sample carries other DNA sequences with the same CDR3. The chain employs TRBV18 and TRBJ2-5; D call uncertain. The germline gives CDR1 KGHSH, CDR2 LQKENI. The CDR3 consists of 11 residues. V was pared by 3 bases and J by 5 bases, with 4 bases between. The CDR3 DNA reads TGTGCCAGCTCACCCGGGGAGACCCAGTACTTC. This gives the protein CASSPGETQYF.

This clone was counted a few times. The J gene is TRBJ2-7, the V gene TRBV2; possible D gene TRBD1, 6 bases. This CDR3 contains 13 residues. V gave up 6 bases and J gave up 2 bases, with 11 bases separating them. Looked up from germline, CDR1 is SNHLY and CDR2 is FYNNEI. The CDR3 sequence is CASRSKGAYEQYV. CDR3 DNA sequence: TGTGCCAGCAGAAGCAAGGGGGCCTACGAGCAGTACGTC.